These 13 T cell receptor beta chains were all obtained from the same sample, sequenced in a study of shared clonotypes between healthy human individuals. The repertoire was sequenced with immunoSEQ multiplex PCR; TCRdb's copy has only in-frame clones and lacks some. The sample shows just over 2,000,000 clones, roughly 94% of them seen only once. Sequenced material: naive CD4+ T cells sorted from blood. Sample subset: CD45RA+ positively selected. The receptor source for this set is a man between 18 and 29 years old in good health.

The chain carries TRBV6-5 and TRBJ1-2; TRBD1 might be the D (5 bases). Trimming stripped 7 bases from V and 1 base from J, with 16 bases between. This CDR3 spans 15 amino acids. Germline CDR1 reads MNHEY; CDR2 reads SVGAGI. The CDR3: CASTPVRQSNYGYTF. The CDR3 bases are TGTGCCAGCACTCCCGTTAGACAGAGTAACTATGGCTACACCTTC.

Worth noting for this clone: Mismatch with germline at one junction end may stem from a read error. The chain is built from TRBV2 and TRBJ2-4; no clear D. Germline V gene sequence: CDR1 SNHLY, CDR2 FYNNEI. There are 12 residues in the CDR3. CDR3 bases: TGTGCCAGCACGGCAGCCGAAAACATTCAGTACTTC. As protein: CASTAAENIQYF.

This clone was recorded at least ten times. V usage is TRBV5-4 and J usage is TRBJ2-7; possibly TRBD2 for D (5 bases). Between the trimmed V and J ends, which lost 3 bases and 6 bases, there was a span of 10 bases. Germline-derived CDR1 and CDR2 are SGHNT and YYREEE (reference sequence). The CDR3 totals 12 residues. This CDR3 is CASSSVGSEQYF. CDR3 in DNA: TGTGCCAGCAGCTCCGTAGGGAGCGAGCAGTACTTC.

The chain employs TRBV6-4 and TRBJ2-3; TRBD2 agrees at 12 bases. V gave up 11 bases and J gave up 5 bases; unmatched junction bases: 11. Germline V lookup: CDR1 MRHNA, CDR2 SNTAGT. The CDR3 runs to 15 residues. The CDR3: CAARRLAGAEDTQYF. The CDR3 nucleotides read TGTGCCGCGAGGCGACTAGCGGGAGCCGAAGATACGCAGTATTTT.

As for this clone: This same CDR3 is encoded by further DNA sequences in the sample. This sequence joins TRBV7-2 and TRBJ2-5; TRBD2 matches 8 bases. In germline, CDR1 is SGHTA, CDR2 FQGNSA. The V gene end was trimmed by 1 base and the J gene end by 2 bases; junction bases not matched to a gene: 3. CDR3 length: 15 residues. The CDR3 is CASSLVAGLQETQYF. The CDR3 nucleotides read TGTGCCAGCAGCTTAGTAGCGGGGCTACAAGAGACCCAGTACTTC.

The chain uses TRBV7-8 and TRBJ1-6; unclear D gene. Trimming cost V 1 base and J 10 bases, with 17 bases left between them. This CDR3 spans 16 amino acids. Germline V gene data show CDR1 as SGHVS and CDR2 as FQNEAQ. The CDR3 here is CASSLGAGSLRSPLHF. In DNA form, the CDR3 reads TGTGCCAGCAGCTTAGGGGCGGGGAGTTTAAGATCACCCCTCCACTTT.

The chain links TRBV2 to TRBJ1-2; 8 bases map to TRBD1. Unmatched junction bases numbered 9, after V lost 7 bases and J lost 2 bases. Germline V gene lookup returns CDR1 SNHLY and CDR2 FYNNEI. The CDR3 totals 15 residues. The CDR3 DNA reads TGTGCCAGCAAACCACGGACAGGGTCGAACTATGGCTACACCTTC. Translation: CASKPRTGSNYGYTF. The whole variable domain, remainder taken from reference TRBV2 and TRBJ1-2, is EPEVTQTPSHQVTQMGQEVILRCVPISNHLYFYWYRQILGQKVEFLVSFYNNEISEKSEIFDDQFSVERPDGSNFTLKIRSTKLEDSAMYFCASKPRTGSNYGYTFGSGTRLTVV.

This clone came up once. The chain uses TRBV28 and TRBJ2-3; a possible D gene is TRBD2 (6 bases). The CDR3 loop spans 13 amino acids. The germline V gene has CDR1 MDHEN and CDR2 SYDVKM. Trimming left V 7 bases short and J 1 base short, with 9 bases between. CDR3 sequence: CASTPGGTDTQYF. CDR3 bases: TGTGCCAGCACCCCGGGAGGCACAGATACGCAGTATTTT. The whole variable domain, remainder taken from reference TRBV28 and TRBJ2-3, is DVKVTQSSRYLVKRTGEKVFLECVQDMDHENMFWYRQDPGLGLRLIYFSYDVKMKEKGDIPEGYSVSREKKERFSLILESASTNQTSMYLCASTPGGTDTQYFGPGTRLTVL.

This chain connects TRBV15 to TRBJ2-1, with TRBD1 as a possible D gene (5 bases). This CDR3 comprises 15 residues. The V end lost 0 bases, the J end lost 6 bases, and 12 bases lay between the germline ends. The germline CDR1 and CDR2 sequences are LNHNV and YYDKDF (reference sequence). The CDR3 DNA sequence: TGTGCCACCAGCAGAGAGTCGACAGTAACCAATGAGCAGTTCTTC. It is translated as CATSRESTVTNEQFF.

A word on this clone: Distinct nucleotide sequences in the sample also encode this CDR3. The V and J genes are TRBV30 and TRBJ2-7, with TRBD1 identical over 7 bases. Germline trimming cut 0 bases from V and 5 bases from J; bases unmatched to any gene: 7. The CDR3 is 14 residues long. Germline V gene sequence: CDR1 GTSNPN, CDR2 SVGIG (reference sequence). The CDR3 nucleotides read TGTGCCTGGAGTGTAAGAGGGGGCACCGACGAGCAGTACTTC. Amino acids: CAWSVRGGTDEQYF.

This clone was observed once. This chain links TRBV7-9 with TRBJ1-1, with a tentative D call TRBD1 (5 bases). Trimming left V 5 bases short and J 4 bases short, with 14 bases between. CDR1 and CDR2 from the germline V gene are SEHNR and FQNEAQ (reference sequence). The CDR3 extends over 14 amino acids. The CDR3 nucleotides are TGTGCCAGCAGCCATCTGGGGGATTCCACTGAAGCTTTCTTT. Translating gives CASSHLGDSTEAFF.

The chain uses TRBV7-2 and TRBJ2-3; D is ambiguous. The ends were cut back, 6 bases at V and 2 bases at J, with 15 bases in the middle. Germline CDR1 reads SGHTA; CDR2 reads FQGNSA. This CDR3 contains 15 residues. Here the CDR3 reads CASRKGKEYTDTQYF. CDR3 DNA sequence: TGTGCCAGCAGAAAAGGGAAGGAGTACACAGATACGCAGTATTTT.

The rearrangement joins TRBV5-1 to TRBJ1-1, with TRBD1 identical over 8 bases. J was trimmed by 7 bases and V by 3 bases; bases with no gene match: 5. This CDR3 spans 13 amino acids. CDR1 and CDR2 (germline): SGHRS, YFSETQ. This CDR3 reads CASSSRQGLEAFF. CDR3 sequence (DNA): TGCGCCAGCAGCTCCCGACAGGGGCTTGAAGCTTTCTTT.